This T cell receptor (beta chain) was obtained from a study of blood T cells in healthy people across ages. The people who gave samples were healthy Caucasians from Russia, aged roughly 6 to 95. Study findings and constraints: A strong correlation between TCR beta diversity and naive T cell percentage was seen.

This clonotype has a handful of counts. Antigen: not known. Germline values: CDR1 SGDLS, CDR2 YYNGEE. This CDR3 region has 18 residues. J was trimmed by 6 bases and V by 4 bases; bases with no gene match: 16. Sample-barcoded 5' priming and a J-beta primer mix drove a second PCR of roughly 7 to 11 cycles. TCRdb reprocessed the 5' RACE reads with MiXCR, giving one entry per CDR3 protein. The profile shows fewer than 2 million distinct CDR3 sequences, about 39% of them singletons. The rearrangement links TRBV9 to TRBJ2-3, with 11 nucleotides matching TRBD2. This TCR was recovered from a human donor in good health. The sequencing sample was made of blood. CDR3 sequence: CASSPGLAGADGRDTQYF. CDR3 DNA sequence: TGTGCCAGCAGCCCAGGACTAGCGGGCGCCGATGGGAGGGATACGCAGTATTTT. Supplemented by reference TRBV9 and TRBJ2-3, the full variable domain reads DSGVTQTPKHLITATGQRVTLRCSPRSGDLSVYWYQQSLDQGLQFLIQYYNGEERAKGNILERFSAQQFPDLHSELNLSSLELGDSALYFCASSPGLAGADGRDTQYFGPGTRLTVL.